A single sample is the source of the 9 T cell receptor beta chains below, sequenced in a study of cytomegalovirus exposure and HLA in healthy donors. This PCR relied on a set of 60 Vbeta primers and 13 Jbeta primers. Measured with immunoSEQ multiplex PCR; TCRdb has only the in-frame clones, and not every one. The sample holds approximately 140,000 clones, roughly 79% seen once. Sequencing was performed on PBMCs. Receptors were obtained from a man aged 18 to 29 in good health and CMV-seronegative.

The chain employs TRBV19 and TRBJ1-5; D may be TRBD1 (6 bases). Germline V gene sequence: CDR1 LNHDA, CDR2 SQIVND (reference sequence). CDR3 length: 14 residues. Trimming removed 7 bases at V and 0 bases at J, with 10 bases between. The CDR3 sequence: CASTRTVSNQPQHF. The CDR3 nucleotides read TGTGCCAGTACCCGGACAGTTAGCAATCAGCCCCAGCATTTT.

CDR3 bases: TGTGCCACCACAAAAACAGGGTTTAGTAGCGACGAGCAGTACTTC. This encodes CATTKTGFSSDEQYF. V usage is TRBV5-4 and J usage is TRBJ2-7; the D gene is possibly TRBD1 (6 bases). The V end was cut by 9 bases, the J end by 5 bases, with 24 bases between. Germline loops: CDR1 SGHNT, CDR2 YYREEE (reference sequence). The CDR3 loop spans 15 amino acids.

This clone was observed a single time. The CDR3 DNA reads TGTGCCAGCAGGGGCTTGAACACTGAAGCTTTCTTT. Encoded protein: CASRGLNTEAFF. The chain couples TRBV6-4 to TRBJ1-1; D gene unclear. CDR1 is MRHNA and CDR2 is SNTAGT in the germline V gene. The ends were cut back, 6 bases at V and 0 bases at J, with 5 bases in the middle. The CDR3 spans 12 residues.

This chain joins TRBV6-1 and TRBJ2-7, with 8 positions matching TRBD1. The V and J ends lost 2 bases and 7 bases, in that order; junction bases with no gene match: 10. There are 15 residues in the CDR3. Germline-derived CDR1 and CDR2 are MNHNS and SASEGT. The DNA for the CDR3 is TGTGCCAGCAGTGAAACTCCGGGACAGGCTTGGGAGCAGTACTTC. Its protein product is CASSETPGQAWEQYF.

J is TRBJ1-5 and V is TRBV2, with TRBD1 as a possible D gene (6 bases). CDR1 SNHLY and CDR2 FYNNEI come from the germline V gene. The V end lost 6 bases, the J end lost 6 bases, and 15 bases lay between the germline ends. This CDR3 comprises 14 residues. CDR3 amino acids: CASRMTGSSQPQHF. CDR3 sequence (DNA): TGTGCCAGCAGGATGACAGGCTCGAGTCAGCCCCAGCATTTT.

The rearrangement joins TRBV9 to TRBJ2-3; a weak D match, TRBD1 (7 bases). CDR3 size: 14 residues. The V end was cut by 4 bases, the J end by 0 bases, with 9 bases between. CDR1 SGDLS and CDR2 YYNGEE come from the germline V gene. The CDR3 bases are TGTGCCAGCAGCCCAGGGGGGAGCACAGATACGCAGTATTTT. Translated, it gives CASSPGGSTDTQYF.

This clone was detected once. The J gene is TRBJ1-1, the V gene TRBV6-5; no clear D gene. CDR1 and CDR2 (germline): MNHEY, SVGAGI. The CDR3 extends over 14 amino acids. Trimming removed 6 bases from V and 3 bases from J, with 14 bases in between. CDR3 region: CASRLERRDTEAFF. In DNA, the CDR3 is TGTGCCAGCAGATTAGAGCGGAGGGACACTGAAGCTTTCTTT.

This chain connects TRBV6-1 to TRBJ2-1; D not certain. There are 11 residues in the CDR3. Looked up from germline, CDR1 is MNHNS and CDR2 is SASEGT. Trimming shortened V by 7 bases and J by 10 bases, and 11 bases separated the two germline ends. CDR3 protein: CASNLRSEQFF. The DNA of the CDR3 is TGTGCCAGCAATCTACGCTCGGAGCAGTTCTTC.

This chain uses TRBV28 with TRBJ1-1; possibly TRBD1 for D (6 bases). This CDR3 is 16 amino acids long. The V and J ends lost 3 bases and 1 base respectively, with 15 bases between them. Germline V gene sequence: CDR1 MDHEN, CDR2 SYDVKM. The CDR3 DNA reads as TGTGCCAGCAGTTTTGTTTGGGACATGGAGAACACTGAAGCTTTCTTT. This codes for CASSFVWDMENTEAFF.